A single sample gave rise to the 12 T cell receptor beta chains below, sequenced in a study of blood T cells in healthy people across ages. Primers used in a second PCR of about 7 to 12 cycles were a sample-barcoded 5' primer and a J-beta primer mix. TCRdb re-called the 5' RACE reads with MiXCR, one entry per CDR3 protein. The data show around 690,000 distinct CDR3 sequences, around 54% seen once. The specimen was blood. The receptor source for this set is a man between 60 and 75 years old in good health.

The chain joins TRBV4-2 to TRBJ2-3, with 13 bases that match TRBD2. Germline V lookup: CDR1 LGHNA, CDR2 YNFKEQ. The CDR3 has 17 residues. J gave up 2 bases and V 1 base, and 3 bases lay outside the gene matches. CDR3 in amino acids: CASSQGTSGGITDTQYF. CDR3 sequence (DNA): TGTGCCAGCAGCCAAGGGACTAGCGGGGGTATCACAGATACGCAGTATTTT.

The V call is TRBV4-2, the J call TRBJ2-7; TRBD2 aligns across 10 bases. Trimming at V came to 0 bases and at J to 3 bases, leaving 2 bases not matched to a gene. This CDR3 comprises 15 residues. Germline loops: CDR1 LGHNA, CDR2 YNFKEQ. The CDR3 loop reads CASSQELAGFYEQYF. CDR3 nucleotides: TGTGCCAGCAGCCAAGAACTAGCGGGGTTCTACGAGCAGTACTTC.

This clonotype was counted between two and nine times. The rearrangement joins TRBV5-6 to TRBJ1-4; no firm D call. Trimming shortened V by 1 base and J by 7 bases, and 5 bases separated the two germline ends. Germline-derived CDR1 and CDR2 are SGHDT and YYEEEE. This CDR3 has 12 residues. The CDR3 spells CASSLPGEKLFF. CDR3 in DNA: TGTGCCAGCAGCTTGCCAGGTGAAAAACTGTTTTTT.

The rearrangement joins TRBV3-1 to TRBJ2-5; tentatively, D is TRBD1 or TRBD2 (6 bases each). This CDR3 spans 14 amino acids. Germline CDR1 reads LGHDT; CDR2 reads YNNKEL (reference sequence). V lost 0 bases and J lost 11, with 16 bases in between. The CDR3 coding sequence is TGTGCCAGCAGCCAAGATGGGACAAGGAGGGAGCAGTACTTC. This codes for CASSQDGTRREQYF.

The chain combines TRBV20-1 with TRBJ2-5, with 8 nucleotides matching TRBD2. Germline V gene lookup returns CDR1 DFQATT and CDR2 SNEGSKA (reference sequence). The CDR3 covers 13 residues. The CDR3 loop reads CRGAGGGGETQYF. In DNA, the CDR3 is TGCAGGGGGGCGGGAGGAGGTGGAGAGACCCAGTACTTC.

The chain recombines TRBV5-1 with TRBJ2-2; D gene unclear. Germline V CDR1 and CDR2: SGHRS, YFSETQ. CDR3 size: 14 residues. The V and J ends lost 2 bases and 4 bases respectively, with 9 bases between them. DNA for the CDR3: TGCGCCAGCAGCTTAGCAGCTTTCACCGGGGAGCTGTTTTTT. Its translation: CASSLAAFTGELFF. Supplemented by reference TRBV5-1 and TRBJ2-2, the full variable domain reads KAGVTQTPRYLIKTRGQQVTLSCSPISGHRSVSWYQQTPGQGLQFLFEYFSETQRNKGNFPGRFSGRQFSNSRSEMNVSTLELGDSALYLCASSLAAFTGELFFGEGSRLTVL.

A word on this clonotype: A much larger clone differs from this one at a single base, so this may be a read error. V and J are TRBV27 and TRBJ2-6; no definite D call. The CDR3 extends over 13 amino acids. The germline V and J ends were trimmed by 6 bases and 0 bases, with 3 bases remaining between them. Germline values: CDR1 MNHEY, CDR2 SMNVEV (reference sequence). CDR3 bases: TGTGCCAGCAGAGCCTCTGGGGCCAACGTCCTGACTTTC. It specifies CASRASGANVLTF.

This clonotype came up a few times. The chain employs TRBV3-1 and TRBJ2-5; 10 bases align to TRBD2. Germline CDR1 and CDR2: LGHDT and YNNKEL (reference sequence). This CDR3 spans 15 amino acids. V was pared by 7 bases and J by 1 base, with 6 bases of the junction left unmatched. CDR3 protein: CASTRLAGSQETQYF. The CDR3 nucleotides are TGTGCCAGCACCCGACTAGCGGGTAGCCAAGAGACCCAGTACTTC.

V and J are TRBV29-1 and TRBJ1-2; D gene uncertain. V lost 4 bases and J 3 bases, leaving 9 bases between the germline ends. Germline CDR1 reads SQVTM; CDR2 reads ANQGSEA. This CDR3 is built from 12 residues. CDR3 amino acids: CSVGSIYYGYTF. DNA for the CDR3: TGCAGCGTTGGTAGCATCTACTATGGCTACACCTTC.

The chain combines TRBV7-2 with TRBJ2-2, with a tentative D call TRBD2 (6 bases). This CDR3 has 14 amino acids. Germline V lookup: CDR1 SGHTA, CDR2 FQGNSA. V lost 6 bases, J lost 6 bases, and 14 bases lay in between. The CDR3 region is CASREALAAGELFF. In nucleotides, the CDR3 is TGTGCCAGCAGGGAGGCTTTAGCGGCCGGGGAGCTGTTTTTT.

This clonotype was counted a few times. The V and J genes are TRBV4-1 and TRBJ2-5, with 8 bases matching TRBD1. The junction had 11 bases not matched to a gene; V was cut back by 0 bases and J by 5 bases. The germline V gene has CDR1 MGHRA and CDR2 YSYEKL. The CDR3 is made up of 17 amino acids. CDR3 nucleotides: TGCGCCAGCAGCCAAGATTGGGTCAGGGGGCTTGAGGAGACCCAGTACTTC. Its translation: CASSQDWVRGLEETQYF.

The rearrangement joins TRBV9 to TRBJ2-5; tentatively, D is TRBD2 (6 bases). Germline lookup yields CDR1 SGDLS and CDR2 YYNGEE. This CDR3 is 17 amino acids long. Deletions cut 0 bases from V and 11 bases from J, with 26 bases between. CDR3 residues: CASSVALARVAVDEQYF. The CDR3 DNA reads TGTGCCAGCAGCGTAGCTCTAGCGCGGGTGGCGGTCGATGAGCAGTACTTC.